The present entry profiles one T cell receptor beta chain with its context. These data come from a study of blood T cell repertoires in COVID-19. Study-level information: Samples of COVID-19 (acute and convalescent) were obtained from the United States, Italy and Spain. Sources were T cells, B-cell-depleted T cells, or PBMCs; the material itself was cDNA or gDNA.

The CDR3 totals 15 residues. Deletions cut 3 bases from V and 0 bases from J, with 14 bases between. The germline gives CDR1 SQVTM, CDR2 ANQGSEA. In the authors' methods: Estimated nucleated cell counts came from reference gene primer amplification. The protocol was immunoSEQ multiplex PCR, while the TCRdb copy is restricted to in-frame clones and leaves out a portion. The V and J calls and clone size are taken from that table; D and trimming were inferred from the DNA. This sample carries about 63,000 clones, around 80% of them seen once, and the ten largest clones take more than 10%. This TCR came from a human donor in a cohort sampled during active COVID-19. The sequenced sample consisted of peripheral blood. The chain uses TRBV29-1 and TRBJ1-1; D is unclear. The CDR3 DNA sequence: TGCAGCGTTGATGGGAAGGGCGGGGTGAACACTGAAGCTTTCTTT. Translation: CSVDGKGGVNTEAFF.